Listed below are T cell receptor beta chains from one sample, sequenced in a study of T cell responses to AZD1222 COVID-19 vaccine. The repertoire was sequenced with immunoSEQ multiplex PCR; TCRdb's copy has only in-frame clones and lacks some. The table shows some 130,000 clones, with approximately 92% occurring only once. This specimen was peripheral blood, taken 28 days after the second AZD1222 dose. Every receptor here comes from an adult who received the AZD1222 COVID-19 vaccine. Each CDR3 is given with its conserved first and last residue. The D gene is left open where the match is weak. The size of a clone is reported for some rows only, either as once, few or many, or as a class for expanded clones.

clone_size d_call j_call v_call cdr3_nt cdr3_aa
- TRBD1 TRBJ2-7 TRBV6-4 TGTGCCAGCAGTGGATCCGGGACAGGGAGCTCCTACGAGCAGTACTTC CASSGSGTGSSYEQYF
- TRBD1 TRBJ1-1 TRBV20-1 TGCAGTGCTAGTCAGACAGGGTTGAACACTGAAGCTTTCTTT CSASQTGLNTEAFF
many - TRBJ1-4 TRBV4-2 TGTGCCAGCAGCCAAGGGCAGGGCTCGGGGGAGGAAAAACTGTTTTTT CASSQGQGSGEEKLFF
- - TRBJ1-2 TRBV5-1 TGCGCCAGCAGCTTGCGGGGGCAGACCTATGGCTACACCTTC CASSLRGQTYGYTF
- - TRBJ1-1 TRBV10-3 TGTGCCATCAGTGATTCTGTTGTGAACACTGAAGCTTTCTTT CAISDSVVNTEAFF
- - TRBJ2-5 TRBV7-6 TGTGCCAGCAAGGACCCCGTCGCGGGGGAGACCCAGTACTTC CASKDPVAGETQYF
- TRBD1 TRBJ1-5 TRBV19 TGTGCCAGTAGTATAGGGAACAGGGGAAATCAGCCCCAGCATTTT CASSIGNRGNQPQHF
once - TRBJ2-1 TRBV7-6 TGTGCCAGCAGCCAAAAACAGGGATATGGATTAAATGAGCAGTTCTTC CASSQKQGYGLNEQFF
- - TRBJ1-1 TRBV18 TGTGCCAGCTCACCACCATGGGGACGGACAAACACTGAAGCTTTCTTT CASSPPWGRTNTEAFF
- TRBD2 TRBJ2-7 TRBV7-2 TGTGCCAGCAGTCTGGGGGGGTCCGCCTACGAGCAGTACTTC CASSLGGSAYEQYF
- - TRBJ1-1 TRBV7-9 TGTGCCAGCAGCCCCCGATTGGTGGACGAAGCTTTCTTT CASSPRLVDEAFF
few TRBD1 TRBJ2-1 TRBV7-2 TGTGCCAGCAGCTTAGAGACAGGGAATTACAATGAGCAGTTCTTC CASSLETGNYNEQFF
once - TRBJ2-7 TRBV29-1 TGCAGCGCCTGCCCAGCGGGCTCCTACGAGCAGTACTTC CSACPAGSYEQYF
- - TRBJ2-1 TRBV20-1 TGCAGTGCTACCCCGTACTATGAGCAGTTCTTC CSATPYYEQFF
- TRBD1 TRBJ1-2 TRBV3-1/TRBV3-2 TGTGCCAGCAGCCGCGAACAGGGACAGTATGGCTACACCTTC CASSREQGQYGYTF
- - TRBJ1-2 TRBV19 TGTGCCAGTAGTATAGAGTCAGGTTCTAACTATGGCTACACCTTC CASSIESGSNYGYTF
few - TRBJ2-2 TRBV3-1/TRBV3-2 TGTGCCAGCAGCCAAGTCCCGACAGGAGGGGAGCTGTTTTTT CASSQVPTGGELFF
- TRBD2 TRBJ2-1 TRBV5-5 TGTGCCAGCAGCTTGGTTCGGCTAGCGGGCAATGAGCAGTTCTTC CASSLVRLAGNEQFF
- - TRBJ2-5 TRBV28 TGTGCCAGCAGCAAAGAGGTCGGGGGGCTCAAAGAGACCCAGTACTTC CASSKEVGGLKETQYF
- TRBD1 TRBJ1-1 TRBV5-1 TGCGCCAGCAGCCAGGGGGGGCTTTACACTGAAGCTTTCTTT CASSQGGLYTEAFF
- - TRBJ1-1 TRBV6-2/TRBV6-3 TGTGCCAGCAGCCCCCTACAGGGCTACACTGAAGCTTTCTTT CASSPLQGYTEAFF
- TRBD1 TRBJ2-7 TRBV18 TGTGCCAGCTCGCCCCCTTCCGGGACAGGTTACGAGCAGTACTTC CASSPPSGTGYEQYF
- - TRBJ1-1 TRBV29-1 TGCAGCGTTACAGGGACTGGATACACTGAAGCTTTCTTT CSVTGTGYTEAFF
- - TRBJ2-4 TRBV19 TGTGCCAGTAGTATAATAGGGGTTAGGGAGGTTCAGTACTTC CASSIIGVREVQYF
- - TRBJ1-1 TRBV9 TGTGCCAGCAGCGCCCCAGCGAACACTGAAGCTTTCTTT CASSAPANTEAFF
- - TRBJ1-3 TRBV4-2 TGTGCCAGCAGCCAAGGAGACAGATTTTTCTCTGGAAACACCATATATTTT CASSQGDRFFSGNTIYF
- - TRBJ1-1 TRBV6-5 TGTGCCAGCAGTTACAACGAGAACACTGAAGCTTTCTTT CASSYNENTEAFF
- - TRBJ2-3 TRBV29-1 TGCAGCGTTGGAGAATCTACGGATACGCAGTATTTT CSVGESTDTQYF
- - TRBJ1-2 TRBV4-2 TGTGCCAGCAGCCAAGAGGGGAGGGTGGGTGGCTACACCTTC CASSQEGRVGGYTF
- - TRBJ1-1 TRBV7-3 TGTGCCAGCAGCTTAACTGCAGGGAACACTGAAGCTTTCTTT CASSLTAGNTEAFF